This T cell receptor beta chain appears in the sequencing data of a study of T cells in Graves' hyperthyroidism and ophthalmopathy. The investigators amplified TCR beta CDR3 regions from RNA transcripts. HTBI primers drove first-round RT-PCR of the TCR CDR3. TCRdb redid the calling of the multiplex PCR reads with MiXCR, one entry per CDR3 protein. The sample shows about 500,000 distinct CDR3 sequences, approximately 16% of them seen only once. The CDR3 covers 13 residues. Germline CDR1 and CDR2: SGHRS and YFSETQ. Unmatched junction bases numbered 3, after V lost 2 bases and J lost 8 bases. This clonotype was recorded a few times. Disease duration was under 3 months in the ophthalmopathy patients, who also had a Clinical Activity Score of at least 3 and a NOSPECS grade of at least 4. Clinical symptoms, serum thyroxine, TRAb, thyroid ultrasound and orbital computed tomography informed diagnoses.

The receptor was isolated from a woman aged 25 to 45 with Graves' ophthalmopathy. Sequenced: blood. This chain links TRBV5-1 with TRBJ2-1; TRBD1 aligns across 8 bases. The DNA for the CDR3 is TGCGCCAGCAGCTTTGGACAGGGCTATGAGCAGTTCTTC. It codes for CASSFGQGYEQFF.